This T cell receptor (beta chain) came from a study of blood T cell repertoires in COVID-19. Repertoires were generated with immunoSEQ multiplex PCR, while TCRdb's copy carries only in-frame clones and drops some. The repertoire has over 120,000 clones, 70% to 80% of them found once; the top ten carry approximately 5.2%. V dropped 3 bases and J dropped 6 bases, with 11 bases sitting between them. This CDR3 has 13 residues. The receptor's source is a woman in her sixties or seventies with COVID-19, enrolled during active disease. The sample taken for sequencing was peripheral blood. The rearrangement joins TRBV12-3 or TRBV12-4 to TRBJ1-2; D gene ambiguous. The CDR3 reads CASSFGGDNGYTF. The CDR3 DNA follows: TGTGCCAGCAGTTTTGGCGGGGATAATGGCTACACCTTC.